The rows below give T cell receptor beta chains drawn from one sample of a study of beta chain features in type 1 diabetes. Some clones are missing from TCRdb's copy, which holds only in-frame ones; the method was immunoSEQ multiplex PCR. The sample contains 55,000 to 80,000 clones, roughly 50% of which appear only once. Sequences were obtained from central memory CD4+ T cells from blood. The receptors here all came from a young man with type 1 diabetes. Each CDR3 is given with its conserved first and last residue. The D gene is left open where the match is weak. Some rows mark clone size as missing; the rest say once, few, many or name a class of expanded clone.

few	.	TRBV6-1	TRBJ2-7	CASSEPGHSYEQYF	TGTGCCAGCAGTGAACCGGGACACTCCTACGAGCAGTACTTC
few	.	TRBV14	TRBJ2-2	CASSPLQGRDNTGELFF	TGTGCCAGCAGCCCGTTACAGGGACGGGACAACACCGGGGAGCTGTTTTTT
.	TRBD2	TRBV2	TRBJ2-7	CASSEGRGRRVQYF	TGTGCCAGCAGTGAGGGGAGGGGAAGGCGTGTGCAGTACTTC
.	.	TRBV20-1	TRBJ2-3	CSARLLDTQYF	TGCAGTGCTAGGCTATTAGATACGCAGTATTTT
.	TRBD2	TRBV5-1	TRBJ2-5	CASSLGTRTSGETQYF	TGCGCCAGCAGCTTGGGGACGAGGACTAGCGGAGAGACCCAGTACTTC
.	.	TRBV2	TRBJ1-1	CASIDSRNTEAFF	TGTGCCAGCATCGACAGTCGGAACACTGAAGCTTTCTTT
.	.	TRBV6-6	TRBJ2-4	CASSYGGADIQYF	TGTGCCAGCAGTTACGGGGGGGCGGACATTCAGTACTTC
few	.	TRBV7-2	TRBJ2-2	CASSLRTSNTGELFF	TGTGCCAGCAGCTTACGGACATCGAACACCGGGGAGCTGTTTTTT
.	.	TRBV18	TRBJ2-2	CASSPSSTYTGELFF	TGTGCCAGCTCACCGTCTAGCACGTACACCGGGGAGCTGTTTTTT
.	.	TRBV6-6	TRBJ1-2	CASRLDSNYGYTF	TGTGCCAGCAGACTGGACAGCAACTATGGCTACACCTTC
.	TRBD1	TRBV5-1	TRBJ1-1	CASVLDRENTEAFF	TGCGCCAGCGTCCTCGACAGGGAGAACACTGAAGCTTTCTTT
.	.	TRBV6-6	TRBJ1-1	CASSYQRGNTEAFF	TGTGCCAGCAGTTACCAACGGGGGAACACTGAAGCTTTCTTT
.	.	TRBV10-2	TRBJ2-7	CASSDGGGPSYEQYF	TGCGCCAGCAGTGATGGGGGGGGGCCCTCCTACGAGCAGTACTTC
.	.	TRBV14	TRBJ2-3	CASSQTLGGSTDTQYF	TGTGCCAGCAGCCAAACCCTAGGGGGTAGCACAGATACGCAGTATTTT
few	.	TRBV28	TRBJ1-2	CASSLRTNNYGYTF	TGTGCCAGCAGTTTAAGGACAAACAACTATGGCTACACCTTC
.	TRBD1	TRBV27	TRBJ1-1	CASSPPPLQGRNTEAFF	TGTGCCAGCAGCCCCCCCCCATTACAGGGGAGGAACACTGAAGCTTTCTTT
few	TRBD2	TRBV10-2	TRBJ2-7	CASSGAGVREQYF	TGCGCCAGCAGTGGAGCGGGGGTGAGAGAGCAGTACTTC
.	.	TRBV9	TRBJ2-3	CASSARTVDTDTQYF	TGTGCCAGCAGCGCACGGACAGTTGACACAGATACGCAGTATTTT
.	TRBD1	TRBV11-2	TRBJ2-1	CASSFHRGDHEQFF	TGTGCCAGCAGCTTTCACAGGGGAGATCATGAGCAGTTCTTC
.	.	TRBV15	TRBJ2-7	CATSRVQGYEQYF	TGTGCCACCAGCAGGGTTCAGGGTTACGAGCAGTACTTC
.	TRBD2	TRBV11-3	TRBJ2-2	CASSLGGVRSGELFF	TGTGCCAGCAGCCTGGGGGGGGTACGGAGCGGGGAGCTGTTTTTT
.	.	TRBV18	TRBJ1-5	CASSRDKDQPQHF	TGTGCCAGCTCACGGGACAAGGACCAGCCCCAGCATTTT
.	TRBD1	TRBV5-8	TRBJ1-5	CASSLRGTDYQPQHF	TGTGCCAGCAGCTTGAGAGGGACAGATTATCAGCCCCAGCATTTT
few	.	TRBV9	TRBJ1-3	CASSPRGGAQGNTIYF	TGTGCCAGCAGCCCTAGGGGGGGGGCGCAAGGAAACACCATATATTTT
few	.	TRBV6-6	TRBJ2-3	CASSYSAGASPDTQYF	TGTGCCAGCAGTTACTCGGCGGGGGCCTCACCAGATACGCAGTATTTT
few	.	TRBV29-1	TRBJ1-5	CSAIITGPNQPQHF	TGCAGCGCTATAATTACAGGACCCAATCAGCCCCAGCATTTT
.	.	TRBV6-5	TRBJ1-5	CASSWSRQPDQPQHF	TGTGCCAGCAGTTGGAGCAGACAGCCCGATCAGCCCCAGCATTTT
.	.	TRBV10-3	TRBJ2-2	CAISESGDNTGELFF	TGTGCCATCAGTGAGTCAGGAGATAACACCGGGGAGCTGTTTTTT
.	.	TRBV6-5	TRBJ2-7	CASSYSLEGYEQYF	TGTGCCAGCAGTTACTCCCTTGAGGGCTACGAGCAGTACTTC